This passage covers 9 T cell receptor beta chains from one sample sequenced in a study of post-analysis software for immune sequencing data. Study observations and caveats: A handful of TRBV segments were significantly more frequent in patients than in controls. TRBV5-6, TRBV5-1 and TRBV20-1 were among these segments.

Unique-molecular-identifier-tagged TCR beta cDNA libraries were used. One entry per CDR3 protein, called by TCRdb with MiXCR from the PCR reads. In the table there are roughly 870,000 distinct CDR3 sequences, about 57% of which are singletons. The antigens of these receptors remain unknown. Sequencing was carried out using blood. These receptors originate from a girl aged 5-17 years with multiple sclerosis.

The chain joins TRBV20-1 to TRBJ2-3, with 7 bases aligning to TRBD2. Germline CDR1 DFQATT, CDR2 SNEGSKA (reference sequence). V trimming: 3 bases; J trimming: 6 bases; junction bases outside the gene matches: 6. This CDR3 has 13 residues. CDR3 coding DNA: TGCAGTGCTAGGCATTTGCGGGAGGATACGCAGTATTTT. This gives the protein CSARHLREDTQYF.

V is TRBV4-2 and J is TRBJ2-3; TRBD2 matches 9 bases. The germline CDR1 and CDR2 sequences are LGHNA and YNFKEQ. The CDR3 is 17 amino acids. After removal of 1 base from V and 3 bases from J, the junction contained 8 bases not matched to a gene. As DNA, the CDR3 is TGTGCCAGCAGCCAAGCCCAGAGGCGGGGGGGAACAGATACGCAGTATTTT. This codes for CASSQAQRRGGTDTQYF.

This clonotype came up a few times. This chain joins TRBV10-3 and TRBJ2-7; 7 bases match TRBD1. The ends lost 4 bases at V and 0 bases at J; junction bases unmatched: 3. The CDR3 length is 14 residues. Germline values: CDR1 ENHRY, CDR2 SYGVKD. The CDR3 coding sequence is TGTGCCATCAGTGGGACAGGAAGCTCCTACGAGCAGTACTTC. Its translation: CAISGTGSSYEQYF.

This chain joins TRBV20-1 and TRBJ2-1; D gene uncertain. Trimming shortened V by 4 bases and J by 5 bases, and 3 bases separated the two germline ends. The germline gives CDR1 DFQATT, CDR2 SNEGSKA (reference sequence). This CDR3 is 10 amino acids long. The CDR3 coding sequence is TGCAGTGCTAACCACAATGAGCAGTTCTTC. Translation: CSANHNEQFF.

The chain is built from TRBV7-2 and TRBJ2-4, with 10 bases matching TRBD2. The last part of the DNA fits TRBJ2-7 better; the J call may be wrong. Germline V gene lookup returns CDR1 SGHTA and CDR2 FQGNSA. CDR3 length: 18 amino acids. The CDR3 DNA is TGTGCCAGCAGCTTAGGGTCTAGCGGGAGAGCGAACTCCTACGAGCAGTACTTC. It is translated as CASSLGSSGRANSYEQYF.

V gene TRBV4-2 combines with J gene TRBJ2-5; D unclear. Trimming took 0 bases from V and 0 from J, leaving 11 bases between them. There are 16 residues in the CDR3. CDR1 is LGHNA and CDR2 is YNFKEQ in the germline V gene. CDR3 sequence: CASSQEGRRNQETQYF. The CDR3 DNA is TGTGCCAGCAGCCAAGAGGGTCGGCGGAACCAAGAGACCCAGTACTTC.

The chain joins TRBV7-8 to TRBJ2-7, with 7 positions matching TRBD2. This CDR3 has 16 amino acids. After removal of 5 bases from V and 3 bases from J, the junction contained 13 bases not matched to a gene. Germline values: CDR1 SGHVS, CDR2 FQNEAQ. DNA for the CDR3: TGTGCCAGCAGCCCCCTTGGCGGGAGTGGTGGCTACGAGCAGTACTTC. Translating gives CASSPLGGSGGYEQYF.

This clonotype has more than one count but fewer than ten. The DNA for the CDR3 is TGCGCCAGCAGCTTGCGGCCTACTAGCACAGATACGCAGTATTTT. Translated: CASSLRPTSTDTQYF. The chain links TRBV5-1 to TRBJ2-3; D is unclear. V was trimmed by 1 base and J by 0 bases, leaving 9 bases between them. Germline values: CDR1 SGHRS, CDR2 YFSETQ. This CDR3 region has 15 residues.

The CDR3 here is CASRRGPSGYEQYF. In nucleotides, the CDR3 is TGTGCCAGCAGGAGGGGCCCCTCGGGTTACGAGCAGTACTTC. The V call is TRBV27, the J call TRBJ2-5; either TRBD1 or TRBD2 may supply D (5 bases each). The J call may be incorrect, as the DNA end agrees better with TRBJ2-7. Germline CDR1 reads MNHEY; CDR2 reads SMNVEV (reference sequence). This CDR3 has 14 amino acids.